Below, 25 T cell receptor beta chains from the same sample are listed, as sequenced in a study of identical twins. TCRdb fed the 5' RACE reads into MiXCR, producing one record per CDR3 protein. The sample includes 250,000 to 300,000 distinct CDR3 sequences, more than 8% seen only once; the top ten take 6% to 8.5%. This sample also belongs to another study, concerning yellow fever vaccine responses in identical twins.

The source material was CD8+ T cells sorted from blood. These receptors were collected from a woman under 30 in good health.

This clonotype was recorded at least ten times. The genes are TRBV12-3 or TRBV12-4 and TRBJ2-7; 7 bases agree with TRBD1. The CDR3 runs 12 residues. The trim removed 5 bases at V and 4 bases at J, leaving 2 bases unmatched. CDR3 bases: TGTGCCAGCAGTCTGACAGGGTACGAGCAGTACTTC. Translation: CASSLTGYEQYF.

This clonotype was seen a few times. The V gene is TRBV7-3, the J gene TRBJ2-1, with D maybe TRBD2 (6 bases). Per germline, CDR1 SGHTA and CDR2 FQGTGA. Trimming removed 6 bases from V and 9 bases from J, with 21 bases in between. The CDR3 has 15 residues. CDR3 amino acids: CASSFTNARDSEQFF. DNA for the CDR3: TGTGCCAGCAGTTTCACCAACGCCAGGGACTCTGAGCAGTTCTTC.

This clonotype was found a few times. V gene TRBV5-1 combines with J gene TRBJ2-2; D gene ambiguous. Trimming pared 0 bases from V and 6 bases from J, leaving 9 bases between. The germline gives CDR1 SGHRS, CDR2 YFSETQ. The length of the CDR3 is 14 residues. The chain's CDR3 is CASSLGRLAGELFF. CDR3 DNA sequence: TGCGCCAGCAGCTTGGGCAGGTTGGCCGGGGAGCTGTTTTTT.

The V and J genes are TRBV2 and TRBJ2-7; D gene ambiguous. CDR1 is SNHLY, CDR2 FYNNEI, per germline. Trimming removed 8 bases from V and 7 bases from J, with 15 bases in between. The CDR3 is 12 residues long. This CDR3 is CASVMTFPEQYF. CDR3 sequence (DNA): TGTGCCAGCGTTATGACCTTTCCTGAGCAGTACTTC.

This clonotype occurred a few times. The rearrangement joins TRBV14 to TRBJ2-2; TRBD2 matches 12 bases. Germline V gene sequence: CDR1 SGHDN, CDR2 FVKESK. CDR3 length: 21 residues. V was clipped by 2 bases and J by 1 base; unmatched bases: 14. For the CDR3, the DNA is TGTGCCAGCAGCCAAATTCGGCTAGCGGGAGGGCCGGCGATGAACACCGGGGAGCTGTTTTTT. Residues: CASSQIRLAGGPAMNTGELFF.

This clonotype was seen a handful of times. The CDR3 loop is CASSMENTGELFF. CDR3 DNA: TGTGCCAGCAGCATGGAAAACACCGGGGAGCTGTTTTTT. The chain employs TRBV6-1 and TRBJ2-2; D is uncertain. CDR1 and CDR2 (germline): MNHNS, SASEGT. V was clipped by 6 bases and J by 2 bases, with 7 bases between them. The CDR3 sequence is 13 residues long.

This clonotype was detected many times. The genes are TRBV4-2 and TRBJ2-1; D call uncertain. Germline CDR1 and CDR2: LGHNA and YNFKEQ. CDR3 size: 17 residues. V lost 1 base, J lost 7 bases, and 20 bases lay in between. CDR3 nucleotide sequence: TGTGCCAGCAGCCAAGCCGTACTTAGGACCACACCAAATGAGCAGTTCTTC. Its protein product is CASSQAVLRTTPNEQFF.

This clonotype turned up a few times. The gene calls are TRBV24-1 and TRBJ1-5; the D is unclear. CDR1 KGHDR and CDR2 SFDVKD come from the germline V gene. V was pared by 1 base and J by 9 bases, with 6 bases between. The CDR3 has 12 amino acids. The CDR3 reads CATSDFEGPQHF. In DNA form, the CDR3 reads TGTGCCACCAGTGATTTCGAGGGGCCCCAGCATTTT.

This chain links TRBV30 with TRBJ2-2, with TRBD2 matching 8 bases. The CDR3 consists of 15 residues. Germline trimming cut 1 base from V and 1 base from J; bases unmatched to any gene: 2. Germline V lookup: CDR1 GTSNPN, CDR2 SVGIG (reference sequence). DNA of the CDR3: TGTGCCTGGAGTGGGCTAGCGGGGAACACCGGGGAGCTGTTTTTT. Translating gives CAWSGLAGNTGELFF.

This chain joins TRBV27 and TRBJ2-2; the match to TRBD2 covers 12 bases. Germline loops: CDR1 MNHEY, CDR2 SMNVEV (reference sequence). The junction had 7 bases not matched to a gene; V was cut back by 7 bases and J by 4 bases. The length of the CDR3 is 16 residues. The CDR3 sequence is CASKLTSGSSTGELFF. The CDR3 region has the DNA TGTGCCAGCAAACTGACTAGCGGGAGTAGCACCGGGGAGCTGTTTTTT.

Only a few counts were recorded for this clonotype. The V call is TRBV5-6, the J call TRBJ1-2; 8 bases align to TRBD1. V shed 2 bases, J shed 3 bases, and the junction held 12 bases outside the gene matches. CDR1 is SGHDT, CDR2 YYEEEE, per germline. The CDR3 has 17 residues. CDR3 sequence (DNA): TGTGCCAGCAGCTTCCCCGGGACAGGTGGAGGAGACTATGGCTACACCTTC. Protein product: CASSFPGTGGGDYGYTF.

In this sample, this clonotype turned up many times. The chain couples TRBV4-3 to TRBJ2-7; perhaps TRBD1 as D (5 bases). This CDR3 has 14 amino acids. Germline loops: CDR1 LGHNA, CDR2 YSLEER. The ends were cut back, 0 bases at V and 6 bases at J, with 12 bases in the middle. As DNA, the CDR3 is TGCGCCAGCAGCCAAGATATAGGGGCCACCGAGCAGTACTTC. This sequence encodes CASSQDIGATEQYF.

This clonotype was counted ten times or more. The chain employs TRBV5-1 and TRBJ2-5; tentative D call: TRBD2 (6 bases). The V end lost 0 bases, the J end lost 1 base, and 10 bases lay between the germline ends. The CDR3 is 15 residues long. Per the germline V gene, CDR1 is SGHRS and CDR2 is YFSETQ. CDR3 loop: CASSLVVAAQETQYF. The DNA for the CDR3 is TGCGCCAGCAGCTTGGTAGTAGCGGCCCAAGAGACCCAGTACTTC. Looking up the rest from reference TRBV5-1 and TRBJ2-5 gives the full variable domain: KAGVTQTPRYLIKTRGQQVTLSCSPISGHRSVSWYQQTPGQGLQFLFEYFSETQRNKGNFPGRFSGRQFSNSRSEMNVSTLELGDSALYLCASSLVVAAQETQYFGPGTRLLVL.

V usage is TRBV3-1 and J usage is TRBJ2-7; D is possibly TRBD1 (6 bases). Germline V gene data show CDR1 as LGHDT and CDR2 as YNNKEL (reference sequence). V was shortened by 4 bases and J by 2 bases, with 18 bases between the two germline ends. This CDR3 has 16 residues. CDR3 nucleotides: TGTGCCAGCAGCCCACAAGACAGGTCCTCCCCCTACGAGCAGTACTTC. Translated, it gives CASSPQDRSSPYEQYF.

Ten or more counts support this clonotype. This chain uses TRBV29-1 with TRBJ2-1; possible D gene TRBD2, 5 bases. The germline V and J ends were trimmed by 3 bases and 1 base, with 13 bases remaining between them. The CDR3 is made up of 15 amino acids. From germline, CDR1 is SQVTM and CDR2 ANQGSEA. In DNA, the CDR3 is TGCAGCGTTGAGACCACGGGGAATTCCTACAATGAGCAGTTCTTC. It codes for CSVETTGNSYNEQFF.

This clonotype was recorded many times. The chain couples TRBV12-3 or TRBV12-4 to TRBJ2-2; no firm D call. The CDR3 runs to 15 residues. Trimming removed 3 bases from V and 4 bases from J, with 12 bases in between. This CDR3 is CASSFGDIFTGELFF. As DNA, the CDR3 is TGTGCCAGCAGTTTTGGGGATATCTTCACCGGGGAGCTGTTTTTT.

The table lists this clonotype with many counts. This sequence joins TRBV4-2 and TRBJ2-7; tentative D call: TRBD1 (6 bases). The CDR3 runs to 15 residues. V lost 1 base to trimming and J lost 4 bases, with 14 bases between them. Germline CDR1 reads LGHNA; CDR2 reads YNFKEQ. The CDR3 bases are TGTGCCAGCAGCCAAGCTCTGGGGGCAATGTACGAGCAGTACTTC. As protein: CASSQALGAMYEQYF.

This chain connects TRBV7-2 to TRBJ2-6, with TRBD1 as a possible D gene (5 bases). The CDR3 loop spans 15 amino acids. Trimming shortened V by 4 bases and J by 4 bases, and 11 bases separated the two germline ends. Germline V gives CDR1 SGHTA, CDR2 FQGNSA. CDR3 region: CASSSQGAGANVLTF. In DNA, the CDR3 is TGTGCCAGCAGCTCCCAGGGTGCCGGGGCCAACGTCCTGACTTTC. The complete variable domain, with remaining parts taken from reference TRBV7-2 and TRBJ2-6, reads GAGVSQSPSNKVTEKGKDVELRCDPISGHTALYWYRQSLGQGLEFLIYFQGNSAPDKSGLPSDRFSAERTGGSVSTLTIQRTQQEDSAVYLCASSSQGAGANVLTFGAGSRLTVL.

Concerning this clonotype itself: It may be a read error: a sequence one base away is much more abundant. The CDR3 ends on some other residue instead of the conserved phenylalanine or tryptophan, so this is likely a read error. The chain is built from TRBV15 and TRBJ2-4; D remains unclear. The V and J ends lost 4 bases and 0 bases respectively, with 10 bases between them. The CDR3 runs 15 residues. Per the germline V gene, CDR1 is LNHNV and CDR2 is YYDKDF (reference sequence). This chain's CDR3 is CATSNRSLAKNIQYL. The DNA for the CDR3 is TGTGCCACCAGCAACAGAAGCCTAGCCAAAAACATTCAGTACCTC.

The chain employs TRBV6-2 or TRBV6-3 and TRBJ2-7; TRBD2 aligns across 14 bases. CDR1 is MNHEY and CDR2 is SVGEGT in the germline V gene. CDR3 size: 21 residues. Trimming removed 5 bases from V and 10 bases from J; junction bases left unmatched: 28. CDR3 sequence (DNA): TGTGCCAGCAGTCCCAGTAACCTCGGGGGACTAGCGGGGGTGTGGTTCCTAGAACAGTACTTC. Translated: CASSPSNLGGLAGVWFLEQYF.

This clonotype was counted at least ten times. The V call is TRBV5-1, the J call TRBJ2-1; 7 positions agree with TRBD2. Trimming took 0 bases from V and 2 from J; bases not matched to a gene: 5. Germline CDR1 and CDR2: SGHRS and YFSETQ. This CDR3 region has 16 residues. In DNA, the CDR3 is TGCGCCAGCAGCTTGGAGGGCGGGAGTACCTACAATGAGCAGTTCTTC. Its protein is CASSLEGGSTYNEQFF.

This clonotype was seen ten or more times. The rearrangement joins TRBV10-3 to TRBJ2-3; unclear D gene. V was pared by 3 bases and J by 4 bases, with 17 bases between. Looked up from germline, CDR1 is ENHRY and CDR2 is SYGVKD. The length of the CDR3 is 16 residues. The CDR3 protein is CAISDGAPTGSDTQYF. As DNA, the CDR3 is TGTGCCATCAGTGATGGAGCCCCGACGGGCTCAGATACGCAGTATTTT.

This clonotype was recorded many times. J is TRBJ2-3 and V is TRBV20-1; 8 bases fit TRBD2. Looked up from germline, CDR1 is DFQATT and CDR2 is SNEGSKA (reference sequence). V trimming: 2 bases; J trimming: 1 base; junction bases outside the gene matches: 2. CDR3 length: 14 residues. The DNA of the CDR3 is TGCAGTGCTAGACAGACTAGCGGCACAGATACGCAGTATTTT. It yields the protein CSARQTSGTDTQYF.

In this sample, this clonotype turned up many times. CDR3 in amino acids: CASSWGTSGSHEQYF. For the CDR3, the DNA is TGTGCCAGCAGTTGGGGGACTAGCGGGAGCCACGAGCAGTACTTC. The chain combines TRBV12-3 or TRBV12-4 with TRBJ2-7; 14 positions match TRBD2. Unmatched junction bases numbered 4, after V lost 4 bases and J lost 5 bases. The CDR3 is 15 amino acids.

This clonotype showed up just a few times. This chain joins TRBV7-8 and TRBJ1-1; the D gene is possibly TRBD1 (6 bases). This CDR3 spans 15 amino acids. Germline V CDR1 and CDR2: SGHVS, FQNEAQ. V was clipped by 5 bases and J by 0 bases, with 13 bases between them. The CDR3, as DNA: TGTGCCAGCAGCCAAGTTAGGGGGATGAACACTGAAGCTTTCTTT. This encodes CASSQVRGMNTEAFF.